What follows are 9 T cell receptor beta chains derived from one specimen sequenced in a study of cytomegalovirus exposure and HLA in healthy donors. Produced via immunoSEQ multiplex PCR; TCRdb's table is partial and in-frame only. Of approximately 59,000 clones detected, 92% appear once; the ten largest clones hold 5.3%. Input material: PBMCs. These receptors came from a man between 18 and 35 years old in good health and CMV-seropositive.

The chain uses TRBV6-5 and TRBJ2-7; D remains ambiguous. Germline V lookup: CDR1 MNHEY, CDR2 SVGAGI. Trimming removed 4 bases from V and 4 bases from J, with 11 bases in between. This CDR3 comprises 13 residues. This CDR3 reads CASSSTVFYEQYF. The CDR3 DNA is TGTGCCAGCAGTTCCACGGTTTTTTACGAGCAGTACTTC.

The chain employs TRBV19 and TRBJ2-7, with 9 bases aligning to TRBD2. J lost 7 bases, V lost 5 bases, and 12 bases had no gene match. CDR1 is LNHDA, CDR2 SQIVND, per germline (reference sequence). This CDR3 is built from 15 residues. Written as DNA, the CDR3 is TGTGCCAGTAGTCGGGGGCGGGAGGGCCATCGGGAGCAGTACTTC. The encoded protein is CASSRGREGHREQYF.

V usage is TRBV20-1 and J usage is TRBJ2-1; D is unclear. Trimming took 4 bases from V and 4 from J, leaving 5 bases between them. The CDR3 is 11 residues long. CDR1 is DFQATT and CDR2 is SNEGSKA in the germline V gene (reference sequence). The CDR3 DNA reads TGCAGTGCTATCTTGTACAATGAGCAGTTCTTC. Translated: CSAILYNEQFF.

In its sample, this clone was seen once. V usage is TRBV27 and J usage is TRBJ2-2, with 8 nucleotides matching TRBD1. The CDR3 spans 16 residues. CDR1 MNHEY and CDR2 SMNVEV come from the germline V gene (reference sequence). With V trimmed by 7 bases and J by 1 base, 8 bases remained unmatched. The CDR3 region has the DNA TGTGCCAGCAACCCCCAGGGGGCAGGGAACACCGGGGAGCTGTTTTTT. Protein sequence: CASNPQGAGNTGELFF.

J is TRBJ1-5 and V is TRBV7-9; TRBD1 is a possible D gene (5 bases). The ends were cut back, 1 base at V and 6 bases at J, with 7 bases in the middle. The CDR3 runs to 13 residues. Germline V CDR1 and CDR2: SEHNR, FQNEAQ (reference sequence). The CDR3 DNA reads as TGTGCCAGCAGCTTAGTGCAGGGTCAGCCCCAGCATTTT. The encoded protein is CASSLVQGQPQHF.

This rearrangement joins TRBV15 to TRBJ1-2, with TRBD1 matching over 8 bases. CDR3 length: 14 amino acids. V was pared by 2 bases and J by 7 bases, with 6 bases of the junction left unmatched. The germline gives CDR1 LNHNV, CDR2 YYDKDF (reference sequence). CDR3 protein: CATSRHQGAAGYTF. CDR3 DNA: TGTGCCACCAGCAGACACCAGGGGGCGGCTGGCTACACCTTC. Full variable domain (outside the CDR3, taken from reference TRBV15 and TRBJ1-2): DAMVIQNPRYQVTQFGKPVTLSCSQTLNHNVMYWYQQKSSQAPKLLFHYYDKDFNNEADTPDNFQSRRPNTSFCFLDIRSPGLGDTAMYLCATSRHQGAAGYTFGSGTRLTVV.

J is TRBJ2-7 and V is TRBV19; D is unclear. V was trimmed by 0 bases and J by 7 bases, leaving 16 bases between them. Germline V gives CDR1 LNHDA, CDR2 SQIVND (reference sequence). The CDR3 is made up of 15 amino acids. CDR3 sequence: CASSIEATPGGEQYF. The CDR3 DNA follows: TGTGCCAGTAGTATAGAAGCGACTCCCGGTGGAGAGCAGTACTTC.

CDR3 sequence (DNA): TGTGCCAGCAGCTTACCCGGGACTGGCAGTTACGAGCAGTACTTC. This sequence encodes CASSLPGTGSYEQYF. The chain has TRBV5-4 and TRBJ2-7; D is perhaps TRBD2 (6 bases). In germline, CDR1 is SGHNT, CDR2 YYREEE (reference sequence). This CDR3 spans 15 amino acids. Deletions cut 2 bases from V and 4 bases from J, with 16 bases between.

This clone is a singleton in its sample. The chain uses TRBV13 and TRBJ2-5; a possible D gene is TRBD2 (6 bases). The V and J ends lost 3 bases and 2 bases respectively, with 19 bases between them. The germline V gene encodes CDR1 PRHDT and CDR2 FYEKMQ (reference sequence). The CDR3 spans 17 residues. This CDR3 reads CASSFGSPRSGQETQYF. DNA for the CDR3: TGTGCCAGCAGCTTTGGGTCCCCCAGGAGCGGGCAAGAGACCCAGTACTTC.